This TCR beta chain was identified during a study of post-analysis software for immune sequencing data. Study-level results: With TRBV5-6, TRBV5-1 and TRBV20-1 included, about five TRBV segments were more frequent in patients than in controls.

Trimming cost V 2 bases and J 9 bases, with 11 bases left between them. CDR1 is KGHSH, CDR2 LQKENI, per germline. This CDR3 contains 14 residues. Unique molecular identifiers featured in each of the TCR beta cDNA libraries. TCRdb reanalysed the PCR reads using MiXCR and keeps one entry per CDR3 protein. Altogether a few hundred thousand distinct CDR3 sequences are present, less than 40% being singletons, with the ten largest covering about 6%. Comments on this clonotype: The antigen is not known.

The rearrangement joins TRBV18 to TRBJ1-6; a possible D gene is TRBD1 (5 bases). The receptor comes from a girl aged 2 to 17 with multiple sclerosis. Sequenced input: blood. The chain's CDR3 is CASSPGAPGSPLHF. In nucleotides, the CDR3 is TGTGCCAGCTCACCAGGGGCCCCCGGTTCACCCCTCCACTTT.